Listed below are T cell receptor beta chains from one sample, sequenced in a study of Graves' ophthalmopathy and Graves' hyperthyroidism. TCRdb reprocessed the multiplex PCR reads via MiXCR and lists one record per CDR3 protein. In the table there are over 200,000 distinct CDR3 sequences, 25% to 30% of which are singletons. Sequences were obtained from peripheral blood. These receptors were taken from a man over 45 with Graves' ophthalmopathy. The CDR3 runs from the conserved cysteine through the conserved F or W. The D gene is left open where the match is weak. Size is stated for part of the rows, as once, few or many counts, or as a class when the clone is expanded.

j_call: TRBJ2-7; v_call: TRBV6-1; d_call: NA; clone_size: many; cdr3_nt: TGTGCCAGCAGTGAAGCCGACAGCGGGCCAGCCTGGGAGCAGTACTTC; cdr3_aa: CASSEADSGPAWEQYF
j_call: TRBJ2-7; v_call: TRBV19; d_call: NA; clone_size: many; cdr3_nt: TGTGCCAGTAGTATGGCAACAGCATCCGAGCAGTACTTC; cdr3_aa: CASSMATASEQYF
j_call: TRBJ1-1; v_call: TRBV6-1; d_call: NA; clone_size: NA; cdr3_nt: TGTGCCAGCAGAATGGACACCCTAAACACTGAAGCTTTCTTT; cdr3_aa: CASRMDTLNTEAFF
j_call: TRBJ1-1; v_call: TRBV28; d_call: TRBD1; clone_size: NA; cdr3_nt: TGTGCCAGCAGTTTATACGGCACAGGGGCCACTGAAGCTTTCTTT; cdr3_aa: CASSLYGTGATEAFF
j_call: TRBJ1-5; v_call: TRBV28; d_call: NA; clone_size: many; cdr3_nt: TGTGCCAGCAGAGGACAGAATCAGCCCCAGCATTTT; cdr3_aa: CASRGQNQPQHF
j_call: TRBJ2-5; v_call: TRBV19; d_call: TRBD2; clone_size: few; cdr3_nt: TGTGCCAGTAGTAGCCAACTAGCGGGAGAGACCCAGTACTTC; cdr3_aa: CASSSQLAGETQYF
j_call: TRBJ2-5; v_call: TRBV6-1; d_call: NA; clone_size: many; cdr3_nt: TGTGCCAGCACAAGGCCCAACTCCCGAGAGACCCAGTACTTC; cdr3_aa: CASTRPNSRETQYF
j_call: TRBJ1-6; v_call: TRBV18; d_call: NA; clone_size: many; cdr3_nt: TGTGCCAGCTCACCACCAGGCATTAATTCACCCCTCCACTTT; cdr3_aa: CASSPPGINSPLHF
j_call: TRBJ1-1; v_call: TRBV11-2; d_call: NA; clone_size: NA; cdr3_nt: TGTGCCAGCAGCCGGGGGCGGGTCACTGAAGCTTTCTTT; cdr3_aa: CASSRGRVTEAFF
j_call: TRBJ2-7; v_call: TRBV7-2; d_call: NA; clone_size: NA; cdr3_nt: TGTGCCAGCAGCCCGAGTCTACCCTACGAGCAGTACTTC; cdr3_aa: CASSPSLPYEQYF
j_call: TRBJ1-2; v_call: TRBV30; d_call: TRBD1; clone_size: many; cdr3_nt: TGTGCCTGGGGAGGGGGCGGGACAGCCTCCTATGGCTACACCTTC; cdr3_aa: CAWGGGGTASYGYTF
j_call: TRBJ1-5; v_call: TRBV28; d_call: NA; clone_size: many; cdr3_nt: TGTGCCAGCAGTTTGGAGGGGCTTGGGCCCCAGCATTTT; cdr3_aa: CASSLEGLGPQHF
j_call: TRBJ2-7; v_call: TRBV18; d_call: TRBD1; clone_size: many; cdr3_nt: TGTGCCAGCTCACCCTCGACAGGGGGATCTAGCTACGAGCAGTACTTC; cdr3_aa: CASSPSTGGSSYEQYF
j_call: TRBJ2-2; v_call: TRBV19; d_call: TRBD1; clone_size: many; cdr3_nt: TGTGCCAGTAGTCCAAACAGGGGCGACACCGGGGAGCTGTTTTTT; cdr3_aa: CASSPNRGDTGELFF
j_call: TRBJ2-2; v_call: TRBV6-2/TRBV6-3; d_call: NA; clone_size: many; cdr3_nt: TGTGCCAGCAGTCCCCCAGGGAACACCGGGGAGCTGTTTTTT; cdr3_aa: CASSPPGNTGELFF
j_call: TRBJ2-7; v_call: TRBV3-1; d_call: NA; clone_size: many; cdr3_nt: TGTGCCAGCAGCCGTCCGGGACGGATCGAGCAGTACTTC; cdr3_aa: CASSRPGRIEQYF
j_call: TRBJ2-7; v_call: TRBV29-1; d_call: NA; clone_size: many; cdr3_nt: TGCAGCGTTGAAGACGGGGGTAACGAGCAGTACTTC; cdr3_aa: CSVEDGGNEQYF
j_call: TRBJ2-7; v_call: TRBV7-2; d_call: TRBD1; clone_size: many; cdr3_nt: TGTGCCAGCAGCTTAGGAGTGCCGGGACAGGGATACGAGCAGTACTTC; cdr3_aa: CASSLGVPGQGYEQYF
j_call: TRBJ1-5; v_call: TRBV6-1; d_call: NA; clone_size: NA; cdr3_nt: TGTGCCAGCAGTGAAGCCTTTTCTGGATTAATTAGCAATCAGCCCCAGCATTTT; cdr3_aa: CASSEAFSGLISNQPQHF
j_call: TRBJ1-6; v_call: TRBV19; d_call: TRBD1; clone_size: many; cdr3_nt: TGTGCCAGTAGGGACAGGGGAGGCTCACCCCTCCACTTT; cdr3_aa: CASRDRGGSPLHF
j_call: TRBJ1-2; v_call: TRBV20-1; d_call: TRBD1; clone_size: NA; cdr3_nt: TGCAGTGCGGTCCGGGACAGGGGCTATGGCTACACCTTC; cdr3_aa: CSAVRDRGYGYTF
j_call: TRBJ1-6; v_call: TRBV12-3/TRBV12-4; d_call: NA; clone_size: many; cdr3_nt: TGTGCCAGCAGTTTAGCCTGGACAGAGAATTCACCCCTCCACTTT; cdr3_aa: CASSLAWTENSPLHF
j_call: TRBJ1-1; v_call: TRBV4-3; d_call: TRBD1; clone_size: NA; cdr3_nt: TGCGCCAGCGCGACAGGGGTAATTGGCACTGAAGCTTTCTTT; cdr3_aa: CASATGVIGTEAFF
j_call: TRBJ1-2; v_call: TRBV28; d_call: NA; clone_size: NA; cdr3_nt: TGTGCCAGCAGTCCCGGTGGATACGATGGCTACACCTTC; cdr3_aa: CASSPGGYDGYTF
j_call: TRBJ2-5; v_call: TRBV6-2/TRBV6-3; d_call: TRBD2; clone_size: many; cdr3_nt: TGTGCCAGCAAACAGCGAGGCGCTAGCGGCCAAGAGACCCAGTACTTC; cdr3_aa: CASKQRGASGQETQYF
j_call: TRBJ2-7; v_call: TRBV2; d_call: TRBD2; clone_size: many; cdr3_nt: TGTGCCAGCAGGTCGCTAGCGGGAGGCCCCTACGAGCAGTACTTC; cdr3_aa: CASRSLAGGPYEQYF
j_call: TRBJ2-7; v_call: TRBV11-2; d_call: NA; clone_size: many; cdr3_nt: TGTGCCAGCAGCTTAGGTGTCAGTTACTACGAGCAGTACTTC; cdr3_aa: CASSLGVSYYEQYF
j_call: TRBJ1-1; v_call: TRBV14; d_call: NA; clone_size: many; cdr3_nt: TGTGCCAGCAGATTGGGGGGCCACTATGAAGCTTTCTTT; cdr3_aa: CASRLGGHYEAFF
j_call: TRBJ2-5; v_call: TRBV28; d_call: TRBD2; clone_size: many; cdr3_nt: TGTGCCAGCAGTCGACTACTTAGCGGCGGGGGAGAAGAGACCCAGTACTTC; cdr3_aa: CASSRLLSGGGEETQYF
j_call: TRBJ1-2; v_call: TRBV2; d_call: TRBD1; clone_size: many; cdr3_nt: TGTGCCAGCAATCCGACAGGGGACTATGGCTACACCTTC; cdr3_aa: CASNPTGDYGYTF
j_call: TRBJ1-2; v_call: TRBV12-3/TRBV12-4; d_call: NA; clone_size: many; cdr3_nt: TGTGCCAGCAGTTTCGGGGGGTATGGCTACACCTTC; cdr3_aa: CASSFGGYGYTF
j_call: TRBJ2-5; v_call: TRBV29-1; d_call: TRBD1; clone_size: many; cdr3_nt: TGCAGCGTTGAAGGGGCGGCAGGGGGAGAGACCCAGTACTTC; cdr3_aa: CSVEGAAGGETQYF
j_call: TRBJ2-5; v_call: TRBV7-3; d_call: NA; clone_size: NA; cdr3_nt: TGTGCCAGCAGCCTGGAGCCGTCGCAAGAGACCCAGTACTTC; cdr3_aa: CASSLEPSQETQYF
j_call: TRBJ2-7; v_call: TRBV2; d_call: NA; clone_size: NA; cdr3_nt: TGTGCCAGCGGTTGGGGCGAGCAGTACTTC; cdr3_aa: CASGWGEQYF
j_call: TRBJ2-5; v_call: TRBV12-3/TRBV12-4; d_call: TRBD2; clone_size: many; cdr3_nt: TGTGCCAGCAGTTTCTCCGGGAGGGGAGAGACCCAGTACTTC; cdr3_aa: CASSFSGRGETQYF
j_call: TRBJ1-5; v_call: TRBV15; d_call: NA; clone_size: few; cdr3_nt: TGTGCCACCAGTTCTGGGCGCAATCAGCCCCAGCATTTT; cdr3_aa: CATSSGRNQPQHF
j_call: TRBJ1-1; v_call: TRBV27; d_call: NA; clone_size: NA; cdr3_nt: TGTGCCAGCAGTTTACGGGGTGGGACCACTGAAGCTTTCTTT; cdr3_aa: CASSLRGGTTEAFF
j_call: TRBJ2-5; v_call: TRBV5-5; d_call: NA; clone_size: many; cdr3_nt: TGTGCCAGCAGCTTGCAGGTAGCGGAGACCCAGTACTTC; cdr3_aa: CASSLQVAETQYF
j_call: TRBJ1-1; v_call: TRBV10-3; d_call: NA; clone_size: many; cdr3_nt: TGTGCCATCAGGGGCGGACAGACTGAAGCTTTCTTT; cdr3_aa: CAIRGGQTEAFF
j_call: TRBJ2-5; v_call: TRBV20-1; d_call: NA; clone_size: many; cdr3_nt: TGCAGTGCTAGAGGTATCCAGGAGACCCAGTACTTC; cdr3_aa: CSARGIQETQYF
j_call: TRBJ2-7; v_call: TRBV15; d_call: NA; clone_size: many; cdr3_nt: TGTGCCACCAGCAGACGTACAGGAGGCTACGAGCAGTACTTC; cdr3_aa: CATSRRTGGYEQYF
j_call: TRBJ1-2; v_call: TRBV19; d_call: TRBD1; clone_size: many; cdr3_nt: TGTGCCAGTAGTCTACAGGGGGAAGGCTACACCTTC; cdr3_aa: CASSLQGEGYTF
j_call: TRBJ1-2; v_call: TRBV18; d_call: NA; clone_size: NA; cdr3_nt: TGTGCCAGCTCACGGGGGACGGACTATGGCTACACCTTC; cdr3_aa: CASSRGTDYGYTF
j_call: TRBJ1-6; v_call: TRBV5-6; d_call: NA; clone_size: many; cdr3_nt: TGTGCCAGCAGCTCGGACAGCCGGGATTCACCCCTCCACTTT; cdr3_aa: CASSSDSRDSPLHF
j_call: TRBJ1-1; v_call: TRBV28; d_call: TRBD1; clone_size: many; cdr3_nt: TGTGCCAGCAGCGCCGGGACAGGGAGAAATTATGGCACTGAAGCTTTCTTT; cdr3_aa: CASSAGTGRNYGTEAFF
j_call: TRBJ2-7; v_call: TRBV20-1; d_call: NA; clone_size: NA; cdr3_nt: TGCAGTGCTAGCAACAGGGTCTCGGGCTACGAGCAGTACTTC; cdr3_aa: CSASNRVSGYEQYF
j_call: TRBJ1-6; v_call: TRBV6-1; d_call: NA; clone_size: NA; cdr3_nt: TGTGCCAGCAGACCCGGACAGCGCCGGATTTCACCCCTCCACTTT; cdr3_aa: CASRPGQRRISPLHF
j_call: TRBJ1-1; v_call: TRBV19; d_call: TRBD1; clone_size: many; cdr3_nt: TGTGCCAGTACCCCCCCAGGGGGAGGCACTGAAGCTTTCTTT; cdr3_aa: CASTPPGGGTEAFF
j_call: TRBJ1-1; v_call: TRBV19; d_call: NA; clone_size: NA; cdr3_nt: TGTGCCAGTAGTCTGGACAACGTAATGAACACTGAAGCTTTCTTT; cdr3_aa: CASSLDNVMNTEAFF
j_call: TRBJ2-7; v_call: TRBV6-2/TRBV6-3; d_call: TRBD2; clone_size: many; cdr3_nt: TGTGCCAGCAGTTCATCCGGGACTAGCGACTACGAGCAGTACTTC; cdr3_aa: CASSSSGTSDYEQYF
j_call: TRBJ1-2; v_call: TRBV12-3/TRBV12-4; d_call: NA; clone_size: NA; cdr3_nt: TGTGCCAGCAGTTTCAGCAACTACTATGGCTACACCTTC; cdr3_aa: CASSFSNYYGYTF
j_call: TRBJ1-5; v_call: TRBV28; d_call: NA; clone_size: NA; cdr3_nt: TGTGCCAGCAGTAAAACCCGGGCCAGGAGCAGCAATCAGCCCCAGCATTTT; cdr3_aa: CASSKTRARSSNQPQHF
j_call: TRBJ1-5; v_call: TRBV18; d_call: NA; clone_size: NA; cdr3_nt: TGTGCCAGCTCACCAGGGAATGATCAGCCCCAGCATTTT; cdr3_aa: CASSPGNDQPQHF
j_call: TRBJ1-2; v_call: TRBV27; d_call: NA; clone_size: NA; cdr3_nt: TGTGCCAGCAGTTTTGGGGGAACAGGGACTGGCTACACCTTC; cdr3_aa: CASSFGGTGTGYTF
j_call: TRBJ1-5; v_call: TRBV12-3/TRBV12-4; d_call: NA; clone_size: many; cdr3_nt: TGTGCCAGCAGACGGACAGAGGGGAATCAGCCCCAGCATTTT; cdr3_aa: CASRRTEGNQPQHF
j_call: TRBJ2-7; v_call: TRBV15; d_call: TRBD2; clone_size: NA; cdr3_nt: TGTGCCACCAGCAGAGATTTAGCGGGAGCCAGAGAGCAGTACTTC; cdr3_aa: CATSRDLAGAREQYF
j_call: TRBJ2-2; v_call: TRBV6-5; d_call: NA; clone_size: many; cdr3_nt: TGTGCCAGCTCCGGGACCAACACCGGGGAGCTGTTTTTT; cdr3_aa: CASSGTNTGELFF
j_call: TRBJ2-2; v_call: TRBV6-2/TRBV6-3; d_call: NA; clone_size: NA; cdr3_nt: TGTGCCAGCAGTTGGGACTTGAACACCGGGGAGCTGTTTTTT; cdr3_aa: CASSWDLNTGELFF
j_call: TRBJ2-7; v_call: TRBV7-9; d_call: NA; clone_size: once; cdr3_nt: TGTGCCAGCAGCCGAGGGCCGAGGGGGGAGCAGTACTTC; cdr3_aa: CASSRGPRGEQYF
j_call: TRBJ2-7; v_call: TRBV6-2/TRBV6-3; d_call: TRBD2; clone_size: many; cdr3_nt: TGTGCCAGCAGTCAAACTAGCGGGGGGTCCTACGAGCAGTACTTC; cdr3_aa: CASSQTSGGSYEQYF